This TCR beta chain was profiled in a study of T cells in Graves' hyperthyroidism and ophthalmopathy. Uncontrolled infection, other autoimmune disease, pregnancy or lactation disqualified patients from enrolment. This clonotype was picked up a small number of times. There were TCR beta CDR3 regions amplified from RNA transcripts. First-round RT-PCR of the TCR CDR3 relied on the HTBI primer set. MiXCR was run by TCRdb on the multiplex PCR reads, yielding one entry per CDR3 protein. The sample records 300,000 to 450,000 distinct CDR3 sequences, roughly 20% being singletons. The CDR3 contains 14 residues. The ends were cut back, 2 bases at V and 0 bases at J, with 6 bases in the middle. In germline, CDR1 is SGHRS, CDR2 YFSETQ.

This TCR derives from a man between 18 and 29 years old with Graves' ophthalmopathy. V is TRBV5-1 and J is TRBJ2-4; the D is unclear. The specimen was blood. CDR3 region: CASSFELAKNIQYF. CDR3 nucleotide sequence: TGCGCCAGCAGCTTCGAGTTAGCCAAAAACATTCAGTACTTC.